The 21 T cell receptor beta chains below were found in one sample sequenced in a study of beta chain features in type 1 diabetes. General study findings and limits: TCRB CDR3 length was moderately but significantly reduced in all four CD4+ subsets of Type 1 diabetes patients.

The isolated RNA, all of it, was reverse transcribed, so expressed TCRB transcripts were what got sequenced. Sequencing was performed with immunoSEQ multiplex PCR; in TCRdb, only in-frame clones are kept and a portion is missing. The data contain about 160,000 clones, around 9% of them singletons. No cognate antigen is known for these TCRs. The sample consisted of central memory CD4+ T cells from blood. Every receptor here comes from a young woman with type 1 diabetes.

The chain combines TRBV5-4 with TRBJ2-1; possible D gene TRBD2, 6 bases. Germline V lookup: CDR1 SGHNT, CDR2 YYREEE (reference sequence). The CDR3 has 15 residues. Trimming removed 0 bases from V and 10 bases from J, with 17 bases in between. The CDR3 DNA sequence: TGTGCCAGCAGCTTGGGCGGGAAAGTACGCGGAGAGCAGTTCTTC. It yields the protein CASSLGGKVRGEQFF. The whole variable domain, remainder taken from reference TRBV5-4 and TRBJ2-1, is ETGVTQSPTHLIKTRGQQVTLRCSSQSGHNTVSWYQQALGQGPQFIFQYYREEENGRGNFPPRFSGLQFPNYSSELNVNALELDDSALYLCASSLGGKVRGEQFFGPGTRLTVL.

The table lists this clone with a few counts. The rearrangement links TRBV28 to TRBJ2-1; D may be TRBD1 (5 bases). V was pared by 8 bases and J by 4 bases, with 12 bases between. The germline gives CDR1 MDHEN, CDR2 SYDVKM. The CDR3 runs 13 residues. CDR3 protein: CASREGAYNEQFF. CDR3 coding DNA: TGTGCCAGCCGAGAAGGGGCGTACAATGAGCAGTTCTTC.

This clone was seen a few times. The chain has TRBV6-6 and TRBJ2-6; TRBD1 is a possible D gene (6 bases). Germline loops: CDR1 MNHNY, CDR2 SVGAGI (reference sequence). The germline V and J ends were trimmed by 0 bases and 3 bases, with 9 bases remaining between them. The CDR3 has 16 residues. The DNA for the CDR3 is TGTGCCAGCAGTTACTCGGCAGGGGTTGGGGCCAACGTCCTGACTTTC. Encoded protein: CASSYSAGVGANVLTF.

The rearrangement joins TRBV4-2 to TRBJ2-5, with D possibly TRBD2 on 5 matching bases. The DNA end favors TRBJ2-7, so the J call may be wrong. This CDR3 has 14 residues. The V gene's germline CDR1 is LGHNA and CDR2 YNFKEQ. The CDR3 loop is CASSHGLNSYEQYF. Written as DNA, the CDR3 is TGTGCCAGCAGCCATGGACTCAACTCCTACGAGCAGTACTTC.

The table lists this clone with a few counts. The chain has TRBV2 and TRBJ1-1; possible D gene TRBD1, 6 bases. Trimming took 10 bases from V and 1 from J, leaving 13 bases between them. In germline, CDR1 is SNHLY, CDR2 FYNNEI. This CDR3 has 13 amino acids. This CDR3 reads CATGQSTNTEAFF. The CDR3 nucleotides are TGTGCCACCGGACAGTCAACGAACACTGAAGCTTTCTTT.

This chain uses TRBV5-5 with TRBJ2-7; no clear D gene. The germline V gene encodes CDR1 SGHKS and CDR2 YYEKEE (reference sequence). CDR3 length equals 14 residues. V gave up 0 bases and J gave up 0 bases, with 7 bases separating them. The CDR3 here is CASSLEQDSYEQYF. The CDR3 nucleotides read TGTGCCAGCAGCTTGGAGCAGGACTCCTACGAGCAGTACTTC.

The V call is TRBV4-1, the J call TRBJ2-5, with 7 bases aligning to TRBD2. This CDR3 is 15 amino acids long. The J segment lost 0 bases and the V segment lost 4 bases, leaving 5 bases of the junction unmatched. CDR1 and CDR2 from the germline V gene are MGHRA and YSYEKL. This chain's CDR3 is CASSRGSGYQETQYF. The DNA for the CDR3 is TGCGCCAGCAGCCGCGGTAGCGGGTACCAAGAGACCCAGTACTTC.

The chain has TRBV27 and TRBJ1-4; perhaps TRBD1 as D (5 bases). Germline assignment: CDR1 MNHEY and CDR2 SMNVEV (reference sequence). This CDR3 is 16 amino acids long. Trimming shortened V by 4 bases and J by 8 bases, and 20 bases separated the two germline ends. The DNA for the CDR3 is TGTGCCAGCAGTTCAGGGTCGCCCGGCCGGGTCGAAAAACTGTTTTTT. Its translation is CASSSGSPGRVEKLFF.

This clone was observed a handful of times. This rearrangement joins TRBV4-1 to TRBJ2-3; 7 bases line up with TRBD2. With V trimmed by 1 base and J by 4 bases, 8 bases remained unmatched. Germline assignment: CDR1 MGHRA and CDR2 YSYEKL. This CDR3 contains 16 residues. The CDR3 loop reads CASSQGSSGSADTQYF. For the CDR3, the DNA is TGCGCCAGCAGCCAAGGTTCTAGCGGTTCGGCAGATACGCAGTATTTT.

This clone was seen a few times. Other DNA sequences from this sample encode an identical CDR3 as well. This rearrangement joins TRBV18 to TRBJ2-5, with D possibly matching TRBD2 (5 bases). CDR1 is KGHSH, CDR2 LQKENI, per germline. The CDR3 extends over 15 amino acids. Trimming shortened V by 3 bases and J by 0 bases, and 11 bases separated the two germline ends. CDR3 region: CASSPRTAYQETQYF. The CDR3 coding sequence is TGTGCCAGCTCACCCCGGACTGCGTACCAAGAGACCCAGTACTTC.

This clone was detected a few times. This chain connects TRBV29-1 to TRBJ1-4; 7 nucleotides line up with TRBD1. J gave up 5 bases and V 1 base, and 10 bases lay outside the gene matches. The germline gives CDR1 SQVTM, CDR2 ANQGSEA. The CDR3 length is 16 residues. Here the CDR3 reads CSVEGVPGQRNEKLFF. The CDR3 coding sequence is TGCAGCGTTGAAGGTGTACCGGGACAGCGGAATGAAAAACTGTTTTTT.

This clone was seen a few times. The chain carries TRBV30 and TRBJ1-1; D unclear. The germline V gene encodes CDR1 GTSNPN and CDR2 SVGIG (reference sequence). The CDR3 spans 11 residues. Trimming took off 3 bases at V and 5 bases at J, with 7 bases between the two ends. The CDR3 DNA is TGTGCCTGGAGCAGGATGACTGAAGCTTTCTTT. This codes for CAWSRMTEAFF.

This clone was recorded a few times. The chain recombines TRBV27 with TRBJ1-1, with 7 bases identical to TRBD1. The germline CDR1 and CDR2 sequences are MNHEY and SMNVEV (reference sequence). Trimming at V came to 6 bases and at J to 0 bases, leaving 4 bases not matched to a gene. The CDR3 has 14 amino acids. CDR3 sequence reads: CASSRTGLNTEAFF. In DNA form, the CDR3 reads TGTGCCAGCAGCAGGACAGGCTTGAACACTGAAGCTTTCTTT.

The CDR3 region is CASSPSAGVSYNEQFF. Written as DNA, the CDR3 is TGTGCCAGCAGCCCATCAGCGGGAGTCTCCTACAATGAGCAGTTCTTC. V usage is TRBV5-4 and J usage is TRBJ2-1, with 8 bases lining up with TRBD2. CDR1 is SGHNT, CDR2 YYREEE, per germline (reference sequence). This CDR3 region has 16 residues. Losses at the gene ends were 4 bases for V and 0 bases for J; bases not matched to a gene: 6. The full variable domain, completed using reference TRBV5-4 and TRBJ2-1, is ETGVTQSPTHLIKTRGQQVTLRCSSQSGHNTVSWYQQALGQGPQFIFQYYREEENGRGNFPPRFSGLQFPNYSSELNVNALELDDSALYLCASSPSAGVSYNEQFFGPGTRLTVL.

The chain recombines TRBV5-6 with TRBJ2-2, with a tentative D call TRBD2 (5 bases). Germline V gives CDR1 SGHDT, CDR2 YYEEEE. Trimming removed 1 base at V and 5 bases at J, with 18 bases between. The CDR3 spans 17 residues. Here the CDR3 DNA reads TGTGCCAGCAGCTTGAGGTGGCAGCGGCTAGGGACCGGGGAGCTGTTTTTT. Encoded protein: CASSLRWQRLGTGELFF.

CDR3 sequence: CASSFLVDTGELFF. The CDR3 coding sequence is TGTGCCAGCAGCTTCTTGGTAGACACCGGGGAGCTGTTTTTT. V gene TRBV11-1 combines with J gene TRBJ2-2; D gene ambiguous. The CDR3 is 14 amino acids. V was clipped by 3 bases and J by 3 bases, with 8 bases between them. Germline V lookup: CDR1 SGHAT, CDR2 FQDESV (reference sequence).

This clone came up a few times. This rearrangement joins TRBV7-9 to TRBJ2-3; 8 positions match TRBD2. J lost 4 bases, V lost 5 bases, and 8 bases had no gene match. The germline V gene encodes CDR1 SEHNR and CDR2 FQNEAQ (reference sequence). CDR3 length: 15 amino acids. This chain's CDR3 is CASSDRSGRSDTQYF. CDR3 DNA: TGTGCCAGCAGCGACCGGAGCGGGAGATCAGATACGCAGTATTTT.

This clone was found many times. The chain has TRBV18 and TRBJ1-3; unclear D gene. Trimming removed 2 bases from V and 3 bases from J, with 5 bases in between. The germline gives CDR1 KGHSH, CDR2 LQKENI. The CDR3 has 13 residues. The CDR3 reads CASSPTGGNTIYF. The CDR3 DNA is TGTGCCAGCTCACCAACCGGTGGAAACACCATATATTTT. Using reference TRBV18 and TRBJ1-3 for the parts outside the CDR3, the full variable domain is NAGVMQNPRHLVRRRGQEARLRCSPMKGHSHVYWYRQLPEEGLKFMVYLQKENIIDESGMPKERFSAEFPKEGPSILRIQQVVRGDSAAYFCASSPTGGNTIYFGEGSWLTVV.

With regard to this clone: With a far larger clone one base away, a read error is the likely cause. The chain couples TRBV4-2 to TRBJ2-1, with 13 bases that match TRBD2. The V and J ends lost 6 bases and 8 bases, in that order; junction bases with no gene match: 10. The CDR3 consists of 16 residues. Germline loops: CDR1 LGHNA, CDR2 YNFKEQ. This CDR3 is CASRGVRTSGSHEQFF. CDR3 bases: TGTGCCAGCAGGGGGGTTAGGACTAGCGGGAGTCATGAGCAGTTCTTC.

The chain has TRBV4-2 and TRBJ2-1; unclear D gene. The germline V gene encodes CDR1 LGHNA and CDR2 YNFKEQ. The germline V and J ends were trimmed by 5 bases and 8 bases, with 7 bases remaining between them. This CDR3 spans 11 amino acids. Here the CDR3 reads CASSFSYEQFF. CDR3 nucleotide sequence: TGTGCCAGCAGCTTTAGCTATGAGCAGTTCTTC.

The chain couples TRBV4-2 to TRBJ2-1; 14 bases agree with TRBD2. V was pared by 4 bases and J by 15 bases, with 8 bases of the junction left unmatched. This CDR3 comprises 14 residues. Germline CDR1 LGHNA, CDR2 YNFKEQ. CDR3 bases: TGTGCCAGCAGCCGGGAGGGACTAGCGGGAGTCCGGTTCTTC. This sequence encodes CASSREGLAGVRFF.